What follows are 27 T cell receptor beta chains derived from one specimen sequenced in a study of T-cell reconstitution after alpha-beta-depleted transplantation in children. Unique molecular identifiers tagged the TCRbeta library. TCRdb redid the calling of the PCR reads with MiXCR, one entry per CDR3 protein. The table lists hundreds of thousands of distinct CDR3 sequences, around 15% of them singletons. Specimen: PBMCs, mostly from graft donor cells, collected 360 days after TCRalphabeta/CD19-depleted stem cell transplant. Source of these receptors: a male patient between 2 and 9 years old who had a stem cell transplant for acute lymphoblastic leukemia, so the T cells may come from the graft donor.

The V call is TRBV20-1, the J call TRBJ2-1; 9 bases agree with TRBD2. The V and J ends lost 1 base and 2 bases, in that order; junction bases with no gene match: 6. The CDR3 is 16 amino acids. The germline V gene encodes CDR1 DFQATT and CDR2 SNEGSKA (reference sequence). The CDR3 region has the DNA TGCAGTGCTAGAGCTGTAGCGGGAGCCACCTACAATGAGCAGTTCTTC. Encoded protein: CSARAVAGATYNEQFF.

This clonotype has a handful of counts. The chain links TRBV4-1 to TRBJ2-7; weak D call: TRBD2 (7 bases). The CDR3 is 16 amino acids. CDR1 MGHRA and CDR2 YSYEKL come from the germline V gene. Trimming stripped 4 bases from V and 3 bases from J, with 19 bases between. The CDR3 DNA is TGCGCCAGCAGCCTACTGGGGGCTAGCGGCGACTACGAGCAGTACTTC. Amino acids: CASSLLGASGDYEQYF.

Only a few counts were recorded for this clonotype. The rearrangement uses TRBV28 and TRBJ2-5, with TRBD2 matching 7 bases. The length of the CDR3 is 16 residues. In germline, CDR1 is MDHEN, CDR2 SYDVKM. The junction had 10 bases not matched to a gene; V was cut back by 4 bases and J by 2 bases. The CDR3 sequence: CASSSSPLAVQETQYF. For the CDR3, the DNA is TGTGCCAGCAGTTCCTCCCCCCTAGCGGTTCAAGAGACCCAGTACTTC.

The gene calls are TRBV5-1 and TRBJ2-2, with D perhaps matching TRBD1 or TRBD2 (5 bases each). The germline V and J ends were trimmed by 8 bases and 3 bases, with 14 bases remaining between them. The germline gives CDR1 SGHRS, CDR2 YFSETQ. The length of the CDR3 is 14 residues. CDR3 nucleotides: TGCGCCAGTACACCGGGACCATACACCGGGGAGCTGTTTTTT. Translation gives CASTPGPYTGELFF.

Many counts were recorded for this clonotype. The V call is TRBV12-3 or TRBV12-4, the J call TRBJ1-4; 11 nucleotides agree with TRBD1. The trim removed 6 bases at V and 7 bases at J, leaving 4 bases unmatched. This CDR3 spans 14 amino acids. The CDR3, as DNA: TGTGCCAGCAGCTGGACAGGGGGCAGTGAAAAACTGTTTTTT. Protein sequence: CASSWTGGSEKLFF.

This chain uses TRBV14 with TRBJ2-1; TRBD1 matches 12 bases. V shed 1 base, J shed 4 bases, and the junction held 5 bases outside the gene matches. CDR3 length: 17 residues. CDR1 SGHDN and CDR2 FVKESK come from the germline V gene. Here the CDR3 reads CASSQARGQGAYNEQFF. The CDR3 region has the DNA TGTGCCAGCAGCCAAGCTCGGGGACAGGGGGCATACAATGAGCAGTTCTTC.

This clonotype was seen a few times. J is TRBJ2-7 and V is TRBV18; 7 positions agree with TRBD2. The V gene's germline CDR1 is KGHSH and CDR2 LQKENI. The CDR3 is 14 residues long. Trimming at V came to 3 bases and at J to 1 base, leaving 3 bases not matched to a gene. The CDR3 is CASSPDGRSYEQYF. The CDR3 DNA follows: TGTGCCAGCTCACCTGACGGGAGGTCCTACGAGCAGTACTTC.

This clonotype has ten or more counts. The chain joins TRBV15 to TRBJ2-3; 9 nucleotides agree with TRBD1. Germline trimming cut 4 bases from V and 6 bases from J; bases unmatched to any gene: 11. The CDR3 length is 16 residues. The germline gives CDR1 LNHNV, CDR2 YYDKDF (reference sequence). CDR3 sequence: CATSTPGTGRSDTQYF. The CDR3 DNA reads as TGTGCCACCAGCACACCCGGGACAGGGCGTTCGGATACGCAGTATTTT.

This rearrangement joins TRBV2 to TRBJ2-7; 7 positions agree with TRBD1. The CDR3 has 19 residues. Germline CDR1 and CDR2: SNHLY and FYNNEI. With 5 bases clipped from V and 3 bases from J, the junction kept 22 bases outside the gene matches. Here the CDR3 DNA reads TGTGCCAGCAGTTTAGGAAAAGGACAGGCCAGAGCCCTATACTACGAGCAGTACTTC. Protein product: CASSLGKGQARALYYEQYF.

In DNA form, the CDR3 reads TGTGCCAGCAGCCTAGACAGGAGGGGCACCGGGGAGCTGTTTTTT. It specifies CASSLDRRGTGELFF. The rearrangement links TRBV7-3 to TRBJ2-2; the D gene could be TRBD1 or TRBD2 (6 bases each). The CDR3 is 15 amino acids. The V end was cut by 5 bases, the J end by 4 bases, with 14 bases between. Germline V gene data show CDR1 as SGHTA and CDR2 as FQGTGA.

CDR3 protein: CSARGTRYSNQPQHF. The CDR3 region has the DNA TGCAGTGCTAGGGGGACACGATATAGCAATCAGCCCCAGCATTTT. V and J are TRBV20-1 and TRBJ1-5, with TRBD1 as a possible D gene (6 bases). V was pared by 3 bases and J by 0 bases, with 12 bases between. There are 15 residues in the CDR3. Germline loops: CDR1 DFQATT, CDR2 SNEGSKA (reference sequence).

This clonotype came up many times. The chain couples TRBV12-3 or TRBV12-4 to TRBJ2-2; tentatively, D is TRBD1 (5 bases). V dropped 6 bases and J dropped 8 bases, with 10 bases sitting between them. The CDR3 totals 12 residues. CDR3 loop: CASRETAGELFF. CDR3 nucleotide sequence: TGTGCCAGCAGGGAGACAGCGGGGGAGCTGTTTTTT.

A few counts support this clonotype. The chain is built from TRBV4-3 and TRBJ2-3, with 8 bases that match TRBD2. The germline CDR1 and CDR2 sequences are LGHNA and YSLEER. The CDR3 totals 17 residues. J gave up 0 bases and V 0 bases, and 5 bases lay outside the gene matches. Here the CDR3 reads CASSQDSSSGSTDTQYF. The CDR3 nucleotides read TGCGCCAGCAGCCAAGATTCCTCTAGCGGGAGCACAGATACGCAGTATTTT.

This clonotype was observed a few times. This chain connects TRBV4-1 to TRBJ1-5; no clear D gene. The CDR3 has 18 amino acids. Looked up from germline, CDR1 is MGHRA and CDR2 is YSYEKL. Trimming left V 4 bases short and J 0 bases short, with 19 bases between. CDR3 nucleotides: TGCGCCAGCAGCCGTTCTTGGGTCACAGCAAATAGCAATCAGCCCCAGCATTTT. Protein product: CASSRSWVTANSNQPQHF.

The chain employs TRBV5-6 and TRBJ2-7, with 10 bases identical to TRBD2. There are 15 residues in the CDR3. V gave up 0 bases and J gave up 3 bases; unmatched junction bases: 3. Germline-derived CDR1 and CDR2 are SGHDT and YYEEEE. CDR3 coding DNA: TGTGCCAGCAGCTTGGGGCTAGCGGGAGACTACGAGCAGTACTTC. Protein product: CASSLGLAGDYEQYF.

This clonotype was observed a few times. This chain uses TRBV20-1 with TRBJ2-5, with 10 bases lining up with TRBD2. The junction had 11 bases not matched to a gene; V was cut back by 3 bases and J by 1 base. This CDR3 spans 17 amino acids. The germline V gene has CDR1 DFQATT and CDR2 SNEGSKA (reference sequence). CDR3 sequence reads: CSASASSGRAFQETQYF. CDR3 coding DNA: TGCAGTGCTAGCGCATCGAGCGGGAGGGCTTTCCAAGAGACCCAGTACTTC.

The V call is TRBV19, the J call TRBJ2-3; weak D call: TRBD2 (6 bases). Trimming took off 1 base at V and 4 bases at J, with 9 bases between the two ends. In germline, CDR1 is LNHDA, CDR2 SQIVND (reference sequence). This CDR3 spans 14 amino acids. The CDR3 protein is CASSIAGAADTQYF. The CDR3 DNA sequence: TGTGCCAGTAGTATAGCGGGAGCGGCAGATACGCAGTATTTT.

The rearrangement links TRBV6-5 to TRBJ2-5; D possibly uses TRBD1 or TRBD2 (5 bases each). The CDR3 length is 14 residues. V dropped 2 bases and J dropped 5 bases, with 12 bases sitting between them. Germline CDR1 reads MNHEY; CDR2 reads SVGAGI. CDR3 in DNA: TGTGCCAGCAGTTACGTTTCGGGGCGGGAGACCCAGTACTTC. This codes for CASSYVSGRETQYF.

This clonotype was seen only a few times. The J gene is TRBJ2-7, the V gene TRBV25-1; D might be TRBD2 (5 bases). The CDR3 contains 14 residues. Trimming left V 4 bases short and J 3 bases short, with 13 bases between. CDR1 is MGHDK and CDR2 is SYGVNS in the germline V gene. The CDR3 DNA sequence: TGTGCCAGCAGTGCCCGGACGGGGAACTACGAGCAGTACTTC. Translation gives CASSARTGNYEQYF.

This clonotype occurred many times. The chain combines TRBV12-3 or TRBV12-4 with TRBJ1-1, with D hard to call. This CDR3 is built from 13 residues. The germline V and J ends were trimmed by 3 bases and 1 base, with 6 bases remaining between them. The CDR3 DNA reads TGTGCCAGCAGTTTGACTGAGAACACTGAAGCTTTCTTT. Protein product: CASSLTENTEAFF.

This clonotype occurred many times. This chain uses TRBV6-1 with TRBJ2-7, with TRBD2 as a possible D gene (5 bases). V gave up 6 bases and J gave up 4 bases, with 16 bases separating them. The CDR3 length is 14 residues. In germline, CDR1 is MNHNS, CDR2 SASEGT. The CDR3 sequence: CASSPYGMGYEQYF. CDR3 bases: TGTGCCAGCAGCCCTTACGGGATGGGATACGAGCAGTACTTC.

As for this clonotype: Germline and junction disagree at one end, which may indicate a read error. The chain uses TRBV18 and TRBJ2-2, with D possibly being TRBD2 (5 bases). The CDR3 loop spans 12 amino acids. The germline V gene encodes CDR1 KGHSH and CDR2 LQKENI. The CDR3 DNA is TGTGCCAGCTCACCTAGCACCGGGGATCTGTTTTTT. It yields the protein CASSPSTGDLFF.

The rearrangement joins TRBV6-1 to TRBJ1-2, with TRBD1 matching over 8 bases. Looked up from germline, CDR1 is MNHNS and CDR2 is SASEGT. Trimming at V came to 5 bases and at J to 11 bases, leaving 16 bases not matched to a gene. The CDR3 runs 15 residues. The CDR3 sequence is CASSRPGQGPQGYTF. The CDR3 coding sequence is TGTGCCAGCAGTCGCCCAGGACAGGGTCCTCAGGGATACACCTTC.

This clonotype has only a few counts. This sequence joins TRBV28 and TRBJ2-3, with 10 bases aligning to TRBD2. This CDR3 comprises 19 residues. Germline CDR1 reads MDHEN; CDR2 reads SYDVKM. The V gene end was trimmed by 3 bases and the J gene end by 3 bases; junction bases not matched to a gene: 15. CDR3 sequence: CASSFGRLAGVRGTDTQYF. CDR3 nucleotides: TGTGCCAGCAGTTTTGGTAGGCTAGCGGGAGTTCGGGGGACAGATACGCAGTATTTT.

The V call is TRBV7-9, the J call TRBJ1-1; no firm D call. Trimming removed 2 bases at V and 1 base at J, with 11 bases between. This CDR3 is built from 15 residues. Germline CDR1 and CDR2: SEHNR and FQNEAQ (reference sequence). The CDR3 nucleotides read TGTGCCAGCAGCTTAAGTCCAGCTCCGAACACTGAAGCTTTCTTT. Its translation: CASSLSPAPNTEAFF.

This clonotype was seen a few times. The V and J genes are TRBV5-1 and TRBJ1-4, with 9 bases fitting TRBD1. Trimming removed 3 bases from V and 5 bases from J; junction bases left unmatched: 5. Germline CDR1 is SGHRS and CDR2 is YFSETQ. The CDR3 contains 15 residues. Written as DNA, the CDR3 is TGCGCCAGCAGCTCGGGACAGGGCGAAAATGAAAAACTGTTTTTT. It yields the protein CASSSGQGENEKLFF.

This clonotype was counted between two and nine times. The chain links TRBV7-9 to TRBJ2-2, with D perhaps matching TRBD1 (7 bases). The CDR3 totals 14 residues. Germline V CDR1 and CDR2: SEHNR, FQNEAQ (reference sequence). V was pared by 3 bases and J by 10 bases, with 15 bases between. This chain's CDR3 is CASSLTAGGLELFF. CDR3 nucleotides: TGTGCCAGCAGCTTGACAGCAGGGGGACTGGAGCTGTTTTTT.